This entry concerns a single T cell receptor beta chain. The sample comes from a study of blood T cell repertoires in COVID-19. The assay was immunoSEQ multiplex PCR, and TCRdb's table has in-frame clones only and misses some. The sample yields 150,000 to 200,000 clones, approximately 90% seen once. Input material: peripheral blood. This clonotype was obtained from a man in his late teens or twenties with active or convalescent COVID-19.

DNA for the CDR3: TGTGCCAGCAGCCAAACAGGTACTGAAGCTTTCTTT. Encoded protein: CASSQTGTEAFF. The genes are TRBV3-1 (or the pseudogene TRBV3-2) and TRBJ1-1; TRBD1 might be the D (5 bases). CDR3 length equals 12 residues. Germline V gives CDR1 LGHDT, CDR2 YNNKEL (reference sequence). Trimming took 2 bases from V and 5 from J, leaving 6 bases between them.